The 4 T cell receptor beta chains reported below all come from one sample, sequenced in a study of cytomegalovirus exposure and HLA in healthy donors. It was with 60 Vbeta and 13 Jbeta primers that the PCR ran. Using immunoSEQ multiplex PCR, the repertoire was profiled, and TCRdb retains in-frame clones only, with some absent. The sample records approximately 110,000 clones, roughly 70% being singletons. The sequenced sample was PBMCs. All receptors derive from a man aged 35 to 55 in good health and CMV-seropositive.

To note about this clone: Sequence at one end of the junction differs from germline and may be a read error. The chain has TRBV30 and TRBJ2-7, with D maybe TRBD2 (5 bases). Germline-derived CDR1 and CDR2 are GTSNPN and SVGIG (reference sequence). The CDR3 is 12 residues long. CDR3 protein: CARSRSGYEQYF. In DNA form, the CDR3 reads TGTGCCCGGAGTAGGAGCGGCTACGAGCAGTACTTC.

The V call is TRBV29-1, the J call TRBJ2-3; D not certain. Trimming shortened V by 3 bases and J by 0 bases, and 10 bases separated the two germline ends. Germline V gives CDR1 SQVTM, CDR2 ANQGSEA. This CDR3 spans 14 amino acids. The CDR3: CSVDATTSTDTQYF. The CDR3, as DNA: TGCAGCGTTGACGCGACGACTAGCACAGATACGCAGTATTTT.

There are many counts of this clone. The chain is built from TRBV7-9 and TRBJ2-1; TRBD1 is a possible D gene (6 bases). Germline loops: CDR1 SEHNR, CDR2 FQNEAQ (reference sequence). V lost 1 base to trimming and J lost 4 bases, with 11 bases between them. This CDR3 contains 15 residues. This CDR3 reads CASSLGTETYNEQFF. In nucleotides, the CDR3 is TGTGCCAGCAGCTTAGGGACAGAAACGTACAATGAGCAGTTCTTC.

This clone was detected only a few times. The chain couples TRBV28 to TRBJ2-2; 8 bases are a match to TRBD2. The CDR3 is 16 residues long. The ends lost 3 bases at V and 1 base at J; junction bases unmatched: 4. Germline V gene sequence: CDR1 MDHEN, CDR2 SYDVKM. The CDR3 DNA sequence: TGTGCCAGCAGTTTTGGACTAGCTATGAACACCGGGGAGCTGTTTTTT. Protein product: CASSFGLAMNTGELFF. Combining the CDR3 with reference TRBV28 and TRBJ2-2 gives the whole variable domain DVKVTQSSRYLVKRTGEKVFLECVQDMDHENMFWYRQDPGLGLRLIYFSYDVKMKEKGDIPEGYSVSREKKERFSLILESASTNQTSMYLCASSFGLAMNTGELFFGEGSRLTVL.